This TCR beta chain stems from a study of PD-1 blockade in mismatch repair-deficient tumors. Across the whole study: All were previously treated, progressing patients with about twelve mismatch repair-deficient cancer types. Points from the study as a whole: After pembrolizumab, tumor-resident clones rose rapidly, then generally contracted before radiologic responses.

This table comes from immunoSEQ multiplex PCR, and its TCRdb copy is limited to in-frame clones, with some not included. The sample consists of some 49,000 clones, under 85% of them appearing once. Mismatch repair deficiency was confirmed in all patients, by PCR or immunohistochemistry. Three pembrolizumab responders had their TCRs sequenced. About this clone itself: As yet, its antigen is unknown.

The starting material was PBMCs, obtained before pembrolizumab treatment. This TCR was recovered from an adult with mismatch repair-deficient cancer.

This CDR3 reads CASSLGQGIQETQYF. CDR3 in DNA: TGTGCCAGCTCGCTGGGACAGGGTATTCAAGAGACCCAGTACTTC. This rearrangement joins TRBV18 to TRBJ2-5; TRBD1 matches 9 bases. The V segment lost 6 bases and the J segment 2 bases; nucleotides outside the gene matches: 7. The CDR3 length is 15 residues. The germline gives CDR1 KGHSH, CDR2 LQKENI.